The 20 T cell receptor beta chains below come from one sample, sequenced in a study of ipilimumab plus nivolumab after autologous stem cell transplantation. The data were produced by immunoSEQ multiplex PCR, yet TCRdb's version contains in-frame clones alone and is incomplete. The sample records around 84,000 clones, 83% being singletons. The sample was PBMCs, taken in a trial of ipilimumab plus nivolumab as post-transplant consolidation. All receptors derive from a male donor with diffuse large B-cell lymphoma.

This chain connects TRBV6-1 to TRBJ2-2; 11 bases fit TRBD2. V shed 4 bases, J shed 1 base, and the junction held 5 bases outside the gene matches. Germline V gives CDR1 MNHNS, CDR2 SASEGT. The CDR3 covers 17 residues. The CDR3 loop is CASSGLAGGLNTGELFF. The CDR3 nucleotides are TGTGCCAGCAGTGGTCTAGCGGGGGGCCTGAACACCGGGGAGCTGTTTTTT.

The chain combines TRBV20-1 with TRBJ1-1; D unclear. The CDR3 sequence is 11 residues long. V was clipped by 3 bases and J by 1 base, with 3 bases between them. The germline CDR1 and CDR2 sequences are DFQATT and SNEGSKA (reference sequence). The CDR3 DNA follows: TGCAGTGCTAGGCAGAACACTGAAGCTTTCTTT. It specifies CSARQNTEAFF.

J is TRBJ2-1 and V is TRBV5-4, with D hard to call. The V and J ends lost 3 bases and 2 bases respectively, with 12 bases between them. The CDR3 covers 15 residues. From germline, CDR1 is SGHNT and CDR2 YYREEE (reference sequence). The CDR3 loop reads CASSSYGSPYNEQFF. In nucleotides, the CDR3 is TGTGCCAGCAGCTCTTATGGGTCTCCCTACAATGAGCAGTTCTTC.

The V gene is TRBV5-1, the J gene TRBJ2-7; D is possibly TRBD2 (6 bases). The germline CDR1 and CDR2 sequences are SGHRS and YFSETQ. Between the trimmed V and J ends, which lost 0 bases and 3 bases, there was a span of 19 bases. This CDR3 comprises 17 residues. The CDR3, as DNA: TGCGCCAGCAGCTTGGTCTCCCTTGGGGGTAGCGGCTACGAGCAGTACTTC. Encoded protein: CASSLVSLGGSGYEQYF. Based on the CDR3 plus reference TRBV5-1 and TRBJ2-7, the full variable domain is KAGVTQTPRYLIKTRGQQVTLSCSPISGHRSVSWYQQTPGQGLQFLFEYFSETQRNKGNFPGRFSGRQFSNSRSEMNVSTLELGDSALYLCASSLVSLGGSGYEQYFGPGTRLTVT.

The V gene is TRBV19, the J gene TRBJ1-5; D is perhaps TRBD1 (6 bases). Germline V gene lookup returns CDR1 LNHDA and CDR2 SQIVND (reference sequence). The CDR3 has 18 amino acids. The V end was cut by 4 bases, the J end by 1 base, with 20 bases between. The CDR3 DNA is TGTGCCAGTAGTAGGGGGGCCCGAGTTGGGGCGAGCAATCAGCCCCAGCATTTT. Translated: CASSRGARVGASNQPQHF.

The chain links TRBV7-9 to TRBJ1-1; perhaps TRBD1 as D (6 bases). The CDR3 is made up of 14 amino acids. V lost 5 bases and J 8 bases, leaving 18 bases between the germline ends. Germline V gives CDR1 SEHNR, CDR2 FQNEAQ (reference sequence). The CDR3 DNA reads as TGTGCCAGCAGCCTACAGACAGGACCAAAGGAAGCTTTCTTT. Encoded protein: CASSLQTGPKEAFF.

The rearrangement links TRBV15 to TRBJ1-1, with unresolved D. Germline assignment: CDR1 LNHNV and CDR2 YYDKDF (reference sequence). V was pared by 5 bases and J by 3 bases, with 16 bases between. The CDR3 totals 15 residues. This CDR3 is CATSGPRARDTEAFF. The CDR3 DNA is TGTGCCACCAGCGGGCCGAGGGCCCGGGACACTGAAGCTTTCTTT. The full variable domain, completed using reference TRBV15 and TRBJ1-1, is DAMVIQNPRYQVTQFGKPVTLSCSQTLNHNVMYWYQQKSSQAPKLLFHYYDKDFNNEADTPDNFQSRRPNTSFCFLDIRSPGLGDTAMYLCATSGPRARDTEAFFGQGTRLTVV.

In this sample, this clone turned up a few times. This chain links TRBV19 with TRBJ1-1; possible D gene TRBD1, 5 bases. The CDR3 covers 14 residues. The germline CDR1 and CDR2 sequences are LNHDA and SQIVND (reference sequence). Between the trimmed V and J ends, which lost 4 bases and 0 bases, there was a span of 9 bases. The CDR3 is CASSTDRLNTEAFF. The CDR3 DNA sequence: TGTGCCAGTAGTACAGACAGACTGAACACTGAAGCTTTCTTT.

Notes on this clone: One end of the junction does not line up with germline, which may come from a read error. The chain couples TRBV6-1 to TRBJ2-7; 9 bases fit TRBD2. The CDR3 extends over 17 amino acids. Per the germline V gene, CDR1 is MNHNS and CDR2 is SASEGT. CDR3 in DNA: TGTGCCAGCAGTGAAAGGGGGCTAGCGGGGAGGTCCTCCGAGCAGTACTTC. Its protein product is CASSERGLAGRSSEQYF.

The chain has TRBV5-4 and TRBJ1-2; perhaps TRBD1 as D (6 bases). This CDR3 contains 16 residues. Germline CDR1 SGHNT, CDR2 YYREEE (reference sequence). Trimming took off 0 bases at V and 2 bases at J, with 14 bases between the two ends. The DNA for the CDR3 is TGTGCCAGCAGCTTGGATTTCGGACAGTCAAACTATGGCTACACCTTC. This translates into CASSLDFGQSNYGYTF.

V and J are TRBV6-7 and TRBJ1-5; D is undetermined. TRBV6-7 counts as an open reading frame of uncertain function. Trimming removed 7 bases at V and 4 bases at J, with 14 bases between. CDR3 size: 14 residues. The CDR3 loop is CASIPGPSNQPQHF. The CDR3 bases are TGTGCCAGCATCCCCGGTCCTTCTAATCAGCCCCAGCATTTT.

This sequence joins TRBV5-1 and TRBJ2-3; 8 bases match TRBD1. Per germline, CDR1 SGHRS and CDR2 YFSETQ. This CDR3 is 13 amino acids long. The ends lost 0 bases at V and 11 bases at J; junction bases unmatched: 5. The chain's CDR3 is CASSLEGTGLQYF. CDR3 nucleotide sequence: TGCGCCAGCAGCTTGGAAGGGACAGGCTTGCAGTATTTT.

This chain connects TRBV18 to TRBJ2-1; 11 bases align to TRBD2. Germline-derived CDR1 and CDR2 are KGHSH and LQKENI. The CDR3 is made up of 14 amino acids. Unmatched junction bases numbered 0, after V lost 2 bases and J lost 6 bases. The CDR3 loop is CASSPGTSGNEQFF. Written as DNA, the CDR3 is TGTGCCAGCTCACCAGGGACTAGCGGCAATGAGCAGTTCTTC.

The CDR3 nucleotides read TGTGCCAGCCTAAATGCAGGCGGGGGTGGCTACACCTTC. It translates to CASLNAGGGGYTF. The chain joins TRBV4-2 to TRBJ1-2; weak D call: TRBD1 (5 bases). V shed 8 bases and J shed 7 bases, with 17 bases lying between them. CDR3 size: 13 residues. Germline assignment: CDR1 LGHNA and CDR2 YNFKEQ.

In DNA form, the CDR3 reads TGCGCCAGCAGCCAAGAGGAGACAGGGGTCGCAGATACGCAGTATTTT. Encoded protein: CASSQEETGVADTQYF. The gene calls are TRBV4-1 and TRBJ2-3, with 8 bases fitting TRBD1. The ends lost 0 bases at V and 4 bases at J; junction bases unmatched: 6. Germline loops: CDR1 MGHRA, CDR2 YSYEKL. CDR3 length equals 16 residues.

This clone was observed a single time. The chain employs TRBV6-5 and TRBJ1-1; a possible D gene is TRBD1 (6 bases). V was trimmed by 8 bases and J by 3 bases, leaving 10 bases between them. This CDR3 contains 12 residues. Germline CDR1 MNHEY, CDR2 SVGAGI. CDR3 residues: CASGGAYTEAFF. The CDR3 bases are TGTGCCAGCGGGGGGGCCTACACTGAAGCTTTCTTT.

The chain employs TRBV7-2 and TRBJ1-2; 11 nucleotides line up with TRBD1. From germline, CDR1 is SGHTA and CDR2 FQGNSA. This CDR3 spans 13 amino acids. Trimming removed 5 bases from V and 7 bases from J; junction bases left unmatched: 3. CDR3 DNA: TGTGCCAGCAGCCGGGACAGGGGGTTTGGCTACACCTTC. The encoded protein is CASSRDRGFGYTF.

V usage is TRBV5-1 and J usage is TRBJ1-3; possibly TRBD1 for D (6 bases). CDR1 and CDR2 (germline): SGHRS, YFSETQ. CDR3 length: 15 residues. V lost 4 bases to trimming and J lost 10 bases, with 21 bases between them. Here the CDR3 reads CASSVTGSSAGTIYF. The DNA of the CDR3 is TGCGCCAGCAGCGTTACAGGGTCATCGGCGGGAACCATATATTTT.

The V gene is TRBV9, the J gene TRBJ2-7; D uncertain. Trimming removed 0 bases from V and 7 bases from J, with 11 bases in between. CDR3 length: 13 amino acids. Germline V CDR1 and CDR2: SGDLS, YYNGEE. The CDR3: CASSVGLQPEQYF. In DNA form, the CDR3 reads TGTGCCAGCAGCGTAGGTCTGCAGCCAGAGCAGTACTTC.

This clone has a handful of counts. The chain joins TRBV5-6 to TRBJ2-3; perhaps TRBD2 as D (5 bases). This CDR3 contains 11 residues. From germline, CDR1 is SGHDT and CDR2 YYEEEE. V lost 1 base and J lost 13, with 10 bases in between. The CDR3 protein is CASSLKAAEYF. The CDR3 nucleotides read TGTGCCAGCAGCTTGAAAGCGGCGGAGTATTTT.